These T cell receptor beta chains were read from a single sample in a study of CD8 T cells in Susac syndrome. Each CDR3 protein gets one entry after TCRdb re-called the immunoSEQ multiplex PCR reads with MiXCR. The sample carries 170,000 or so distinct CDR3 sequences, approximately 93% recorded once. Sequencing was done on a sample of CD4+ T cells from PBMCs. These receptors originate from a human donor with multiple sclerosis. The CDR3 runs from the conserved cysteine through the conserved F or W. The order of the fields is V gene, J gene, D gene, clone size, CDR3 length, CDR3 DNA, CDR3 protein. A D gene is named only where the DNA matches it firmly. Expanded clones are given a class, and other clones once, few, many or no size at all.

TRBV20-1	TRBJ1-6	-	-	17	TGCAGTGCTAGAGATATTTCAGGGAGCTCCTATAATTCACCCCTCCACTTT	CSARDISGSSYNSPLHF
TRBV20-1	TRBJ1-4	TRBD1	-	12	TGCAGTGCTAGTTACAGGGGGGAAAAACTGTTTTTT	CSASYRGEKLFF
TRBV3-1	TRBJ2-2	-	-	14	TGTGCCAGCAGCCAAGGTACCGTAGGCGGGGAGCTGTTTTTT	CASSQGTVGGELFF
TRBV5-6	TRBJ2-7	TRBD2	-	15	TGTGCCAGCAGCTTTCTAGCGGGAGGGCCGGGTGAGCAGTACTTC	CASSFLAGGPGEQYF
TRBV12-3/TRBV12-4	TRBJ1-1	TRBD1	-	15	TGTGCCAGCAGTTTCCCCGGACAGGGAGGTACTGAAGCTTTCTTT	CASSFPGQGGTEAFF
TRBV6-5	TRBJ1-2	-	-	13	TGTGCCAGCAGTTACGGGATTCTAGGTGGCTACACCTTC	CASSYGILGGYTF
TRBV2	TRBJ2-5	-	-	12	TGTGCCAGCACAGGCTCCCAAGAGACCCAGTACTTC	CASTGSQETQYF
TRBV6-5	TRBJ1-5	TRBD1	once	16	TGTGCCAGCAGTTACTCGGGGGGGCAGGGGGCACAGCCCCAGCATTTT	CASSYSGGQGAQPQHF
TRBV12-3/TRBV12-4	TRBJ1-3	TRBD1	-	14	TGTGCCAGCAGGGAAACAGGGGCCGGAAACACCATATATTTT	CASRETGAGNTIYF
TRBV27	TRBJ2-1	-	-	15	TGTGCCAGCAGTTATGACGGGAGCTCCTACAATGAGCAGTTCTTC	CASSYDGSSYNEQFF
TRBV5-6	TRBJ2-7	-	-	16	TGTGCCAGCAGCTTGGAAGGTGTGACGGTCTCCTACGAGCAGTACTTC	CASSLEGVTVSYEQYF
TRBV28	TRBJ1-3	-	-	13	TGTGCCAGCAGTTTCCAAACTGGAAACACCATATATTTT	CASSFQTGNTIYF
TRBV6-5	TRBJ2-7	TRBD2	few	15	TGTGCCAGCAGAGCGGGACCAATGGACTTCTACGAGCAGTACTTC	CASRAGPMDFYEQYF
TRBV4-1	TRBJ2-5	-	-	16	TGCGCCAGCCGGCGACAGGGTGGCCTCCGGGAGGAGACCCAGTACTTC	CASRRQGGLREETQYF
TRBV10-3	TRBJ2-5	TRBD2	once	14	TGTGCCATCACCGAGAGGGAGGGAGGGGAGACCCAGTACTTC	CAITEREGGETQYF
TRBV15	TRBJ2-1	-	-	15	TGTGCCACCAGCAGAGGTCCAGCCCAGATCAATGAGCAGTTCTTC	CATSRGPAQINEQFF
TRBV27	TRBJ2-1	-	-	18	TGTGCCAGCACCCCGGGTGTGCGGGGCCCAAGCTCCTACAATGAGCAGTTCTTC	CASTPGVRGPSSYNEQFF
TRBV27	TRBJ2-5	-	-	13	TGTGCCAGCAGCGACTCAAAAGGGGAGACCCAGTACTTC	CASSDSKGETQYF
TRBV28	TRBJ2-6	-	-	15	TGTGCCAGCAGTATAGGGGTATCTGGGGCCAACGTCCTGACTTTC	CASSIGVSGANVLTF
TRBV6-5	TRBJ2-1	-	-	11	TGTGCCAGCCGGGACCCCCATGAGCAGTTCTTC	CASRDPHEQFF
TRBV28	TRBJ1-1	TRBD1	-	16	TGTGCCAGCAGATCCTTGGGACAGGGAATGAACACTGAAGTTTTCTTT	CASRSLGQGMNTEVFF
TRBV19	TRBJ1-1	-	few	15	TGTGCCAGTAGTATTCCGGGGGCTGCGAACACTGAAGCTTTCTTT	CASSIPGAANTEAFF
TRBV3-1	TRBJ1-1	-	-	16	TGTGCCAGCAGCCAAGATTGGGGGGCCACGAACACTGAAGCTTTCTTT	CASSQDWGATNTEAFF
TRBV29-1	TRBJ2-5	-	-	14	TGCAGCGTTGACGGCAGGTCGGGGCAAGAGACCCAGTACTTC	CSVDGRSGQETQYF
TRBV6-1	TRBJ1-2	-	-	16	TGTGCCAGCAGTCAACCGGGATCCGAATCTAACTATGGCTACACCTTC	CASSQPGSESNYGYTF
TRBV5-4	TRBJ2-1	-	-	12	TGTGCCAGCAGTCACCCGGGTGGTGAGCAGTTCTTC	CASSHPGGEQFF
TRBV3-1	TRBJ2-7	TRBD1	once	13	TGTGCCAGCAGCCAGCAACCAGGGGGAGAGCAGTACTTC	CASSQQPGGEQYF
TRBV5-1	TRBJ1-3	TRBD1	few	14	TGCGCCAGCAGCTTGGGACAGGGTGGAGACACCATATATTTT	CASSLGQGGDTIYF
TRBV4-1	TRBJ1-2	TRBD1	-	14	TGCGCCAGCAGCCAAACGGACAGGGCCTATGGCTACACCTTC	CASSQTDRAYGYTF
TRBV2	TRBJ1-1	-	-	13	TGTGCCAGCACAAACAACAGGGACACTGAAGCTTTCTTT	CASTNNRDTEAFF
TRBV19	TRBJ1-5	-	-	15	TGTGCCAGTAGTATACCGGGGGCAGGCCATCAGCCCCAGCATTTT	CASSIPGAGHQPQHF
TRBV27	TRBJ2-2	TRBD1	-	16	TGTGCCAGCAGTGGAGGGACAGGCGCGAACACCGGGGAGCTGTTTTTT	CASSGGTGANTGELFF
TRBV28	TRBJ2-3	-	-	14	TGTGCCAGCAGTCCCCCAGGCTTCACAGATACGCAGTATTTT	CASSPPGFTDTQYF
TRBV29-1	TRBJ2-7	-	-	13	TGCAGCGTGGCAAAAGACTATTCTACTGAGCAGTACTTC	CSVAKDYSTEQYF
TRBV7-2	TRBJ1-1	-	-	15	TGTGCCAGCAGCTTAGCGGGACTGATGAACACTGAAGCTTTCTTT	CASSLAGLMNTEAFF
TRBV14	TRBJ2-1	-	-	14	TGTGCCAGCGGCCTAGCGAGCTCCTACAATGAGCAGTTCTTC	CASGLASSYNEQFF
TRBV27	TRBJ2-2	-	few	12	TGTGCCAGCAGTTTGAACACCGGGGAGCTGTTTTTT	CASSLNTGELFF
TRBV7-2	TRBJ2-7	-	-	16	TGTGCCAGCAGCCTTCGCTACGGACTAAGCAACGACGAGCAGTACTTC	CASSLRYGLSNDEQYF
TRBV29-1	TRBJ2-3	-	-	12	TGCAGCGTTGATACCGACGCGAATACGCAGTATTTT	CSVDTDANTQYF
TRBV5-1	TRBJ2-7	-	-	11	TGCGCCAGCAGCTCTGACAGAGAGCAGTACTTC	CASSSDREQYF